This T cell receptor (beta chain) was obtained from a study of shared clonotypes between healthy human individuals. The deep-level immunoSEQ assay was used. Sequencing used immunoSEQ multiplex PCR; TCRdb keeps in-frame clones, though not all of them. The sample lists about 820,000 clones, nearly 95% occurring once. The germline CDR1 and CDR2 sequences are SGHVS and FNYEAQ. This CDR3 comprises 16 residues. Between the trimmed V and J ends, which lost 4 bases and 3 bases, there was a span of 18 bases. Study-level points and caveats: Represented diversity, genetic and exposure-history alike, was limited by few donors. For naive CD4 cells, around 5% of clonotypes were shared across a few donors. Among non-shared clonotypes, generation probabilities were lower than among those shared by all four donors.

Details on this clone: The antigen remains undetermined.

In the naive CD8 group, cells lacked CD45RO and were positively selected for CCR7, so terminally differentiated effector memory CD45RA+ cells were left out. This sequence originates from a man aged 30 to 39 in good health. The chain employs TRBV7-6 and TRBJ2-5; D unresolved. The sequencing input was naive CD8+ T cells sorted from blood. CDR3 protein: CASSYITALIKETQYF. In DNA, the CDR3 is TGTGCCAGCAGCTACATTACAGCCCTGATCAAAGAGACCCAGTACTTC. Together with reference TRBV7-6 and TRBJ2-5, the CDR3 gives the full variable domain: GAGVSQSPRYKVTKRGQDVALRCDPISGHVSLYWYRQALGQGPEFLTYFNYEAQQDKSGLPNDRFSAERPEGSISTLTIQRTEQRDSAMYRCASSYITALIKETQYFGPGTRLLVL.